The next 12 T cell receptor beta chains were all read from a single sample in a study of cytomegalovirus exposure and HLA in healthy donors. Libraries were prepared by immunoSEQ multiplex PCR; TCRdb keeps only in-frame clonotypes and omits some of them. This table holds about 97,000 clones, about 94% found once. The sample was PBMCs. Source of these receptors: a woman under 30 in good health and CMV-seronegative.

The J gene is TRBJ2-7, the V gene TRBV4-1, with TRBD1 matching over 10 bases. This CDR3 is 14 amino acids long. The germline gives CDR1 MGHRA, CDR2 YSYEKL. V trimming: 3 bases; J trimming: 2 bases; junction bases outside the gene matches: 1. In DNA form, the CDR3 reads TGCGCCAGCAGCCACGGACAGGGGGCCTACGAGCAGTACTTC. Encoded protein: CASSHGQGAYEQYF.

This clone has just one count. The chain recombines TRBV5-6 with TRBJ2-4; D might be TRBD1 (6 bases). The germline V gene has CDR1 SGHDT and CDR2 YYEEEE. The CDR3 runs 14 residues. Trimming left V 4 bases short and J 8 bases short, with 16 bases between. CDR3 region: CASSRRGADYIQYF. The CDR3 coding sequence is TGTGCCAGCAGCCGCAGGGGCGCGGATTACATTCAGTACTTC.

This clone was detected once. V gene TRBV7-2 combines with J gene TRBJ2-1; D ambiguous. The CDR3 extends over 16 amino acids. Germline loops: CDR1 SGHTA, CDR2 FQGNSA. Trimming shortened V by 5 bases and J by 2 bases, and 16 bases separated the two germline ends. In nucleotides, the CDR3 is TGTGCCAGCAGCCCCCCCCCGCAGGCGCCCTACAATGAGCAGTTCTTC. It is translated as CASSPPPQAPYNEQFF.

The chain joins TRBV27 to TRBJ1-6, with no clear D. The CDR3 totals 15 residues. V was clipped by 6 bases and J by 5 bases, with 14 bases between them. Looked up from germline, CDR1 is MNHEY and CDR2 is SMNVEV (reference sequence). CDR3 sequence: CASRLFAANNSPLHF. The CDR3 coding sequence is TGTGCCAGCAGATTGTTTGCTGCGAATAATTCACCCCTCCACTTT.

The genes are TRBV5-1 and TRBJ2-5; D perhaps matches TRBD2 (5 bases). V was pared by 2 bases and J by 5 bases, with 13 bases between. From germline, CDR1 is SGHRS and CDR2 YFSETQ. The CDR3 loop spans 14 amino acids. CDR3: CASSFRSGEETQYF. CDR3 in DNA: TGCGCCAGCAGCTTCAGGTCCGGGGAGGAGACCCAGTACTTC. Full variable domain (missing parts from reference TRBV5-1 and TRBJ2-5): KAGVTQTPRYLIKTRGQQVTLSCSPISGHRSVSWYQQTPGQGLQFLFEYFSETQRNKGNFPGRFSGRQFSNSRSEMNVSTLELGDSALYLCASSFRSGEETQYFGPGTRLLVL.

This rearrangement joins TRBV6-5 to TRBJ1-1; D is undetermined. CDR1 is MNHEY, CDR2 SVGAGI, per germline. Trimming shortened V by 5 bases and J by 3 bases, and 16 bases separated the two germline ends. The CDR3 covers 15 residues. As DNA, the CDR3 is TGTGCCAGCAGTGGTGGTCCCGGGAGGGACACTGAAGCTTTCTTT. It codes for CASSGGPGRDTEAFF.

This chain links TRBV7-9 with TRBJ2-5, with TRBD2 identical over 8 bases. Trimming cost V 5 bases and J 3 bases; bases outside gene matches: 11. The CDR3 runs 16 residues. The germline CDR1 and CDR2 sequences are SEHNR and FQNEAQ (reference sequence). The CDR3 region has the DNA TGTGCCAGCAGCCCCCTAGGGACTAGGGTAGAAGAGACCCAGTACTTC. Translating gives CASSPLGTRVEETQYF.

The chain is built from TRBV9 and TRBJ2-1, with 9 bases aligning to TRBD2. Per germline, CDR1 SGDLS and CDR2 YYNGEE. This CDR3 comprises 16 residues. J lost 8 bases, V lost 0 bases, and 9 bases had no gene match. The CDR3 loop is CASSVGGSGSIYEQFF. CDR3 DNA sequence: TGTGCCAGCAGCGTAGGAGGTAGCGGGAGTATCTATGAGCAGTTCTTC.

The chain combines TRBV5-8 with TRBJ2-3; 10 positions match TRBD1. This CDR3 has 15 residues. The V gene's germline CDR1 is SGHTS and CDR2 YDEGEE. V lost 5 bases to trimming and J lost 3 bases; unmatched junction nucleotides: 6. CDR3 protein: CASSRQGASTDTQYF. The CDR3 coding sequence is TGTGCCAGCAGTCGACAGGGGGCAAGTACAGATACGCAGTATTTT.

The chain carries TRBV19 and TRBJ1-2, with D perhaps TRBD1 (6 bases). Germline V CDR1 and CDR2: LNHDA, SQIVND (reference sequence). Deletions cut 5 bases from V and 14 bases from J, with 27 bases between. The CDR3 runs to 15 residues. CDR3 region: CASSDSTGKSQSQTF. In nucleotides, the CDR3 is TGTGCCAGTAGTGATTCCACAGGGAAGAGCCAATCCCAAACCTTC. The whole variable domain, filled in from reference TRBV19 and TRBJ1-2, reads DGGITQSPKYLFRKEGQNVTLSCEQNLNHDAMYWYRQDPGQGLRLIYYSQIVNDFQKGDIAEGYSVSREKKESFPLTVTSAQKNPTAFYLCASSDSTGKSQSQTFGSGTRLTVV.

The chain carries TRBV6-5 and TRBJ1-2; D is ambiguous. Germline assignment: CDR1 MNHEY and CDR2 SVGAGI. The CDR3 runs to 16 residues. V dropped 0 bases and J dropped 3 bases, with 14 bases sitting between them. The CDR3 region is CASSYSLLTPDYGYTF. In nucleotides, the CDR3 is TGTGCCAGCAGTTACTCGTTATTGACACCAGACTATGGCTACACCTTC.

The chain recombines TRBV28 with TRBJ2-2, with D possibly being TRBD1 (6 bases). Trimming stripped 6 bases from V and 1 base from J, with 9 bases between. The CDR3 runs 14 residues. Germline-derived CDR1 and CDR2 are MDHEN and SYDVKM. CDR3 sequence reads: CASSWTENTGELFF. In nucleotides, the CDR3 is TGTGCCAGCAGCTGGACAGAGAACACCGGGGAGCTGTTTTTT. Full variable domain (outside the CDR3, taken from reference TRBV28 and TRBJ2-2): DVKVTQSSRYLVKRTGEKVFLECVQDMDHENMFWYRQDPGLGLRLIYFSYDVKMKEKGDIPEGYSVSREKKERFSLILESASTNQTSMYLCASSWTENTGELFFGEGSRLTVL.